This TCR beta chain comes out of a study of blood T cell repertoires in COVID-19 (dated by TCRdb to between 2020 and 2021). Study-level background: Samples from collaborators originated in the United States, Italy and Spain and spanned both the acute and convalescent phases of COVID-19. The prospective study material was composed of cDNA or gDNA derived from T cells, B-cell-depleted T cells, or PBMCs. Deeply sampled blood TCRbeta repertoires from subjects exposed to, actively infected with, or recovered from COVID-19 were included in the dataset. The repertoires were released in a freely available public database meant as a resource for research on the immune response to SARS-CoV-2. The samples were drawn from the first 160 participants of the ongoing ImmuneRACE study and from 950 to 1,500 subjects provided by 6 global collaborators. Sample metadata almost always included a de-identified subject ID, COVID-19 status, age in years and sex. Where available, HLA class I and class II types were taken from metadata supplied by the sample provider and were not determined by assay-based typing.

TCRbeta CDR3 regions were amplified from genomic DNA using the immunoSEQ Assay, a bias-controlled multiplex PCR. The paper's processing steps were these. Within the assay, amplification of reference gene primers was used to estimate how many nucleated cells each sample contained. To quantify the absolute abundance of each unique TCRbeta CDR3 rearrangement, sequence reads were collapsed and filtered. For each sample, productive Simpson clonality was calculated as the square root of Simpson's diversity index across productive rearrangements. TCRdb limited this immuneACCESS table to in-frame rearrangements with V and J called. A share of clones is missing; checked studies link under half to unresolved V genes, and the rest is unexplained. V and J calls and clone size are those listed in that table; D and trimming were worked out from the DNA. The sample table holds about 310,000 clones, of which 87% were seen once. Around 10% of the sample is held by the ten biggest clonotypes.

This clone was recorded a few times. Its antigen is currently not known. Per-base quality was not reported, and no clone a single base away is much larger than it. In the prospective study, participants were about 18 to 95 years old, resided in about two dozen geographic areas of the United States, and were enrolled through a virtual design. In the prospective study, participants were assigned to cohorts based on the clinical history participants reported in a screening survey and a study questionnaire. Recovered participants in ImmuneRACE Cohort 3 were defined by two consecutive negative NP/OP PCR tests, clearance by a healthcare professional, or resolution of symptoms. In the prospective study, whole blood, serum and a nasopharyngeal or oropharyngeal swab were collected from each participant by mobile phlebotomists. Prospective study participants could optionally give additional blood draws and questionnaires over an approximately 2-month period. Before DNA extraction, blood samples from the prospective study were shipped at room temperature or frozen.

Points the paper makes about the study in general: How much clinical and demographic metadata was included differed by source and by participant, and the metadata was provided uncurated.

The germline V gene gives CDR1 as LGHNA and CDR2 as YNFKEQ. Relative to germline, V is missing 0 bases and J is missing 4 bases, with 4 bases of the junction outside any gene match. CDR3 length: 16 amino acids, cysteine to phenylalanine. Only CDR3 DNA remains: 48 bases, in frame from the first base. The chain employs TRBV4-2 and TRBJ2-1, and TRBD1 matches 9 of the central bases. The sequence was obtained from a young woman who had recovered from COVID-19. Material for sequencing was PBMCs or T cells enriched from blood (not recorded which). The DNA sequence is as follows: TGTGCCAGCAGCCAAGAGCCCGGGACAGGGTACAATGAGCAGTTCTTC. Its translation reads: CASSQEPGTGYNEQFF.